Listed here are 15 T cell receptor beta chains from one sample, sequenced in a study of T cell repertoires in cytomegalovirus infection. TCRdb analysed the reads with MiXCR anew, one entry per CDR3 protein. Here the sample spans about 890,000 distinct CDR3 sequences, around 30% being singletons. No cognate antigen is known for these TCRs. Sequencing was performed on cultured CD8+ T cells from PBMCs, taken from culture after CMV antigen stimulation. The receptors originated from a human donor in good health (CMV status not recorded). Some clones in this sample may be carry-over from other donors' samples.

V and J are TRBV10-3 and TRBJ2-7, with TRBD1 matching over 8 bases. This CDR3 has 14 amino acids. Germline CDR1 and CDR2: ENHRY and SYGVKD. V lost 8 bases, J lost 2 bases, and 8 bases stayed unmatched. The CDR3 loop reads CAISQGADPYEQYV. The CDR3 DNA sequence: TGTGCCATCTCCCAGGGGGCCGACCCCTACGAGCAGTACGTC.

The rearrangement uses TRBV7-6 and TRBJ2-1; 7 nucleotides line up with TRBD1. The trim removed 5 bases at V and 7 bases at J, leaving 14 bases unmatched. The CDR3 is 16 residues long. From germline, CDR1 is SGHVS and CDR2 FNYEAQ. The CDR3 DNA reads as TGTGCCAGCAGCGGAATTTCGGGACAGCTACTAAATGAGCAGTTCTTC. It translates to CASSGISGQLLNEQFF.

This clonotype appeared a few times. The chain uses TRBV20-1 and TRBJ1-5, with D possibly matching TRBD1 (5 bases). Trimming removed 0 bases at V and 5 bases at J, with 11 bases between. This CDR3 spans 14 amino acids. Germline-derived CDR1 and CDR2 are DFQATT and SNEGSKA (reference sequence). CDR3 region: CSARDAGDHQPQHF. The CDR3 DNA reads as TGCAGTGCTAGAGATGCGGGGGATCATCAGCCCCAGCATTTT.

Many counts were recorded for this clonotype. The genes are TRBV27 and TRBJ1-2; D is unresolved. Germline V lookup: CDR1 MNHEY, CDR2 SMNVEV (reference sequence). V was trimmed by 3 bases and J by 8 bases, leaving 13 bases between them. The CDR3 runs 13 residues. DNA of the CDR3: TGTGCCAGCAGTTTGGGAAGGCACGGGGGCTACACCTTC. This codes for CASSLGRHGGYTF.

This clonotype came up a few times. The chain links TRBV7-6 to TRBJ2-7, with TRBD2 matching 7 bases. Per germline, CDR1 SGHVS and CDR2 FNYEAQ. This CDR3 has 14 residues. V lost 6 bases and J lost 4; bases outside the gene matches: 9. The CDR3 reads CASRGGTPRYEQYF. The CDR3 DNA is TGTGCCAGCAGGGGGGGGACTCCCCGTTACGAGCAGTACTTC.

This clonotype has a handful of counts. The chain joins TRBV19 to TRBJ1-4, with D perhaps matching TRBD1 (6 bases). This CDR3 is 15 amino acids long. CDR1 is LNHDA, CDR2 SQIVND, per germline (reference sequence). Trimming removed 3 bases from V and 8 bases from J, with 16 bases in between. CDR3 protein: CASSISGTLREKLFF. The CDR3 bases are TGTGCCAGTAGTATCTCCGGGACATTACGGGAAAAACTGTTTTTT.

The chain employs TRBV13 and TRBJ2-7; TRBD1 agrees at 8 bases. The CDR3 totals 14 residues. V shed 5 bases and J 4 bases; nucleotides not matched to a gene: 7. Per the germline V gene, CDR1 is PRHDT and CDR2 is FYEKMQ (reference sequence). This chain's CDR3 is CASSLTRGRYEQYV. The CDR3 DNA reads TGTGCCAGCAGCCTCACCAGGGGGCGTTACGAGCAGTACGTC.

In its sample, this clonotype was seen many times. V gene TRBV11-1 combines with J gene TRBJ1-5; D not certain. The CDR3 contains 13 residues. Trimming took off 0 bases at V and 5 bases at J, with 5 bases between the two ends. Per the germline V gene, CDR1 is SGHAT and CDR2 is FQDESV (reference sequence). The chain's CDR3 is CASSLAGHQPQHF. CDR3 nucleotide sequence: TGTGCCAGCAGCTTAGCAGGGCATCAGCCCCAGCATTTT.

This clonotype was seen a handful of times. The chain couples TRBV6-5 to TRBJ2-3, with 7 bases identical to TRBD2. Germline CDR1 is MNHEY and CDR2 is SVGAGI. J gave up 1 base and V 1 base, and 5 bases lay outside the gene matches. CDR3 length equals 16 residues. In DNA form, the CDR3 reads TGTGCCAGCAGTTACTGGGGGGGAAAGGGCACAGATACGCAGTATTTT. This gives the protein CASSYWGGKGTDTQYF.

V gene TRBV6-6 combines with J gene TRBJ2-2; D unclear. Germline V gene lookup returns CDR1 MNHNY and CDR2 SVGAGI (reference sequence). The CDR3 is 18 residues long. Trimming shortened V by 2 bases and J by 0 bases, and 16 bases separated the two germline ends. CDR3 nucleotide sequence: TGTGCCAGCAGTTACGGGAAGACAACAGAATCGAACACCGGGGAGCTGTTTTTT. Protein product: CASSYGKTTESNTGELFF.

Note on this clonotype: A much larger clone lies one base from this, so it may be a read error. This chain connects TRBV7-2 to TRBJ2-7, with 11 bases matching TRBD2. CDR1 SGHTA and CDR2 FQGNSA come from the germline V gene. J was trimmed by 4 bases and V by 10 bases; bases with no gene match: 12. There are 15 residues in the CDR3. The CDR3 is CAIRRPLAGVYEQYF. The CDR3 DNA follows: TGTGCCATCAGACGCCCACTAGCGGGGGTTTACGAGCAGTACTTC.

This clonotype was detected many times. This sequence joins TRBV7-9 and TRBJ2-3; D call uncertain. Germline loops: CDR1 SEHNR, CDR2 FQNEAQ (reference sequence). This CDR3 has 14 residues. The CDR3 is CADKAGESTDTQYF. In DNA, the CDR3 is TGTGCTGACAAGGCCGGTGAGAGTACAGATACGCAGTATTTT. Based on the CDR3 plus reference TRBV7-9 and TRBJ2-3, the full variable domain is DTGVSQNPRHKITKRGQNVTFRCDPISEHNRLYWYRQTLGQGPEFLTYFQNEAQLEKSRLLSDRFSAERPKGSFSTLEIQRTEQGDSAMYLCADKAGESTDTQYFGPGTRLTVL.

The sample holds a few counts of this clonotype. The V gene is TRBV19, the J gene TRBJ1-4; D perhaps matches TRBD1 (6 bases). Trimming took off 7 bases at V and 3 bases at J, with 21 bases between the two ends. Germline V gene sequence: CDR1 LNHDA, CDR2 SQIVND (reference sequence). CDR3 length equals 17 residues. The chain's CDR3 is CASNQQGLGSSNEKLFF. The CDR3 bases are TGTGCCAGTAATCAACAGGGTTTGGGGTCATCTAATGAAAAACTGTTTTTT.

A word on this clonotype: Germline and junction disagree at one end, which may indicate a read error. V and J are TRBV6-1 and TRBJ2-2; 12 nucleotides line up with TRBD2. The germline V gene has CDR1 MNHNS and CDR2 SASEGT. This CDR3 contains 16 residues. CDR3 bases: TGTACCAGCGATGGACTAGCGGGGCCGGGCACCGGGGAGCTGTTTTTT. Encoded protein: CTSDGLAGPGTGELFF.

This clonotype showed up many times. This rearrangement joins TRBV5-6 to TRBJ2-7; 7 bases are shared with TRBD1. Germline V gene data show CDR1 as SGHDT and CDR2 as YYEEEE. The CDR3 spans 15 residues. Losses at the gene ends were 2 bases for V and 5 bases for J; bases not matched to a gene: 10. In DNA form, the CDR3 reads TGTGCCAGCAGCTTCCGAGACAGGGCTAATGACGAGCAGTACGTC. It yields the protein CASSFRDRANDEQYV.